The 27 T cell receptor beta chains presented below share a single source sample, sequenced in a study of blood T cell repertoires in COVID-19. Profiled with immunoSEQ multiplex PCR; TCRdb holds only in-frame clones, not every one. Altogether roughly 190,000 clones are present, roughly 90% being singletons, with the ten largest covering around 2.4%. Sequencing was done on a sample of PBMCs or T cells enriched from blood (not recorded which). The receptors were sampled from a woman aged 25 to 39 who had recovered from COVID-19.

The chain uses TRBV28 and TRBJ1-3, with 8 bases aligning to TRBD1. The CDR3 contains 16 residues. Unmatched junction bases numbered 6, after V lost 5 bases and J lost 0 bases. CDR1 and CDR2 (germline): MDHEN, SYDVKM. CDR3 amino acids: CASSDPGGHSGNTIYF. The CDR3, as DNA: TGTGCCAGCAGTGACCCAGGGGGCCACTCTGGAAACACCATATATTTT.

The gene calls are TRBV5-8 and TRBJ2-7, with 8 bases identical to TRBD1. The germline gives CDR1 SGHTS, CDR2 YDEGEE. V shed 0 bases, J shed 3 bases, and the junction held 2 bases outside the gene matches. The CDR3 covers 14 residues. The CDR3 nucleotides are TGTGCCAGCAGCTTGGCAGGGGGCGGCTACGAGCAGTACTTC. It codes for CASSLAGGGYEQYF. The entire variable domain, with the rest obtained from reference TRBV5-8 and TRBJ2-7, is as follows: EAGVTQSPTHLIKTRGQQATLRCSPISGHTSVYWYQQALGLGLQFLLWYDEGEERNRGNFPPRFSGRQFPNYSSELNVNALELEDSALYLCASSLAGGGYEQYFGPGTRLTVT.

This clone was found many times. The V gene is TRBV2, the J gene TRBJ1-1, with TRBD1 as a possible D gene (5 bases). From germline, CDR1 is SNHLY and CDR2 FYNNEI. The ends were cut back, 6 bases at V and 5 bases at J, with 16 bases in the middle. This CDR3 is 14 amino acids long. CDR3 bases: TGTGCCAGCAGCAGGGTGGGGTCAAGGACTGAAGCTTTCTTT. This translates into CASSRVGSRTEAFF.

V is TRBV5-1 and J is TRBJ1-5; TRBD1 might be the D (5 bases). The CDR3 is 15 residues long. The V end lost 0 bases, the J end lost 4 bases, and 11 bases lay between the germline ends. Germline CDR1 SGHRS, CDR2 YFSETQ. The CDR3 nucleotides read TGCGCCAGCAGCTTGGACGGGCAGGGAAATCAGCCCCAGCATTTT. It codes for CASSLDGQGNQPQHF.

The chain joins TRBV19 to TRBJ1-2, with D possibly TRBD1 on 5 matching bases. Germline CDR1 and CDR2: LNHDA and SQIVND (reference sequence). This CDR3 spans 12 amino acids. With 11 bases removed from V and 4 bases from J, the gap between germline ends came to 14 bases. CDR3 DNA: TGTGCCCGTGGGGGGGAAGGCTATGGCTACACCTTC. It specifies CARGGEGYGYTF.

This chain links TRBV7-9 with TRBJ2-1; TRBD2 agrees at 7 bases. V lost 4 bases and J lost 0; bases outside the gene matches: 12. This CDR3 contains 18 residues. Germline V CDR1 and CDR2: SEHNR, FQNEAQ (reference sequence). This CDR3 reads CASSWAPLLARSYNEQFF. For the CDR3, the DNA is TGTGCCAGCAGCTGGGCCCCCTTACTAGCGCGCTCCTACAATGAGCAGTTCTTC.

The chain links TRBV2 to TRBJ2-3, with 14 bases lining up with TRBD2. The CDR3 spans 15 residues. The germline V gene has CDR1 SNHLY and CDR2 FYNNEI. V was pared by 6 bases and J by 3 bases, with 2 bases of the junction left unmatched. The CDR3 sequence is CASSGLAGGTDTQYF. CDR3 DNA: TGTGCCAGCAGCGGACTAGCGGGGGGAACAGATACGCAGTATTTT.

V is TRBV4-3 and J is TRBJ2-3, with D unclear. There are 16 residues in the CDR3. V lost 4 bases, J lost 2 bases, and 16 bases lay in between. Germline CDR1 is LGHNA and CDR2 is YSLEER. The CDR3 loop reads CASSLEGSRFTDTQYF. The DNA of the CDR3 is TGCGCCAGCAGCCTCGAAGGTAGCAGATTCACAGATACGCAGTATTTT.

The V gene is TRBV30, the J gene TRBJ2-5; 8 bases fit TRBD2. This CDR3 has 15 residues. With 0 bases clipped from V and 2 bases from J, the junction kept 5 bases outside the gene matches. The germline CDR1 and CDR2 sequences are GTSNPN and SVGIG (reference sequence). The CDR3 spells CAWSVFTSGQETQYF. In nucleotides, the CDR3 is TGTGCCTGGAGTGTGTTTACTAGCGGACAAGAGACCCAGTACTTC.

This clone appeared many times. This chain uses TRBV7-2 with TRBJ2-1; D call uncertain. This CDR3 has 13 amino acids. Germline CDR1 reads SGHTA; CDR2 reads FQGNSA. Trimming took off 3 bases at V and 7 bases at J, with 10 bases between the two ends. CDR3 in DNA: TGTGCCAGCAGCTTTAGCCCGCTGAATGAGCAGTTCTTC. Amino acids: CASSFSPLNEQFF.

This sequence joins TRBV30 and TRBJ2-1; the match to TRBD2 covers 8 bases. Germline V gene lookup returns CDR1 GTSNPN and CDR2 SVGIG (reference sequence). CDR3 length: 15 residues. V was pared by 4 bases and J by 5 bases, with 10 bases of the junction left unmatched. Written as DNA, the CDR3 is TGTGCCTGGATGGCCGGGGGGGCTTGGAACAATGAGCAGTTCTTC. Encoded protein: CAWMAGGAWNNEQFF.

The chain recombines TRBV7-2 with TRBJ2-3; TRBD2 matches at 7 bases. The CDR3 sequence is 15 residues long. Germline assignment: CDR1 SGHTA and CDR2 FQGNSA. The V and J ends lost 3 bases and 1 base, in that order; junction bases with no gene match: 4. CDR3 sequence: CASSFRGGGTDTQYF. In DNA form, the CDR3 reads TGTGCCAGCAGCTTCCGCGGGGGTGGCACAGATACGCAGTATTTT. Combining the CDR3 with reference TRBV7-2 and TRBJ2-3 gives the whole variable domain GAGVSQSPSNKVTEKGKDVELRCDPISGHTALYWYRQSLGQGLEFLIYFQGNSAPDKSGLPSDRFSAERTGGSVSTLTIQRTQQEDSAVYLCASSFRGGGTDTQYFGPGTRLTVL.

The chain uses TRBV5-1 and TRBJ1-1; possibly TRBD1 for D (6 bases). The CDR3 runs to 15 residues. Germline values: CDR1 SGHRS, CDR2 YFSETQ. Deletions cut 2 bases from V and 2 bases from J, with 13 bases between. This CDR3 is CASSFLLTGNTEAFF. In DNA form, the CDR3 reads TGCGCCAGCAGCTTCCTCCTGACAGGAAACACTGAAGCTTTCTTT.

The rearrangement joins TRBV19 to TRBJ1-2, with D unclear. The V end lost 1 base, the J end lost 8 bases, and 20 bases lay between the germline ends. The CDR3 runs 16 residues. Per germline, CDR1 LNHDA and CDR2 SQIVND (reference sequence). The CDR3 is CASSIVGRFGRVGYTF. In DNA form, the CDR3 reads TGTGCCAGTAGTATAGTCGGCAGGTTCGGAAGAGTCGGCTACACCTTC.

This sequence joins TRBV15 and TRBJ1-4; 8 bases line up with TRBD1. Germline values: CDR1 LNHNV, CDR2 YYDKDF (reference sequence). CDR3 length equals 12 residues. CDR3 amino acids: CAPGQGTEKLFF. Written as DNA, the CDR3 is TGTGCGCCTGGACAGGGTACTGAAAAACTGTTTTTT.

This sequence joins TRBV27 and TRBJ2-3; the match to TRBD2 covers 7 bases. Trimming at V came to 3 bases and at J to 4 bases, leaving 4 bases not matched to a gene. Germline CDR1 and CDR2: MNHEY and SMNVEV (reference sequence). The CDR3 sequence is 14 residues long. The CDR3 reads CASSFGGSADTQYF. The CDR3 DNA reads TGTGCCAGCAGTTTCGGGGGGAGCGCAGATACGCAGTATTTT.

Written as DNA, the CDR3 is TGTGCCAGCAGCTTAACTAGGACGGGTCAGCCCCAGCATTTT. This gives the protein CASSLTRTGQPQHF. The chain joins TRBV7-2 to TRBJ1-5, with no clear D. Between the trimmed V and J ends, which lost 2 bases and 6 bases, there was a span of 11 bases. The CDR3 totals 14 residues. Germline values: CDR1 SGHTA, CDR2 FQGNSA.

CDR3: CASSSLGGIQPQHF. Written as DNA, the CDR3 is TGTGCCAGTAGTAGCCTAGGAGGGATCCAGCCCCAGCATTTT. V and J are TRBV19 and TRBJ1-5; no definite D call. Trimming stripped 4 bases from V and 7 bases from J, with 14 bases between. The CDR3 has 14 amino acids. Per the germline V gene, CDR1 is LNHDA and CDR2 is SQIVND (reference sequence).

The table lists this clone with a few counts. The sample holds other DNA sequences that translate to the same CDR3. The rearrangement links TRBV7-3 to TRBJ1-1; D uncertain. The CDR3 extends over 13 amino acids. Trimming removed 1 base at V and 5 bases at J, with 8 bases between. Germline-derived CDR1 and CDR2 are SGHTA and FQGTGA. CDR3 DNA sequence: TGTGCCAGCAGCTTAAGGGCGGGGACTGAAGCTTTCTTT. The encoded protein is CASSLRAGTEAFF.

The chain recombines TRBV3-1 (or the pseudogene TRBV3-2) with TRBJ2-5; D gene uncertain. There are 13 residues in the CDR3. Germline CDR1 reads LGHDT; CDR2 reads YNNKEL (reference sequence). The V end was cut by 0 bases, the J end by 2 bases, with 4 bases between. CDR3 nucleotides: TGTGCCAGCAGCCAAGACCTACAAGAGACCCAGTACTTC. Translated, it gives CASSQDLQETQYF.

The chain carries TRBV9 and TRBJ2-7; 11 bases align to TRBD2. CDR1 is SGDLS, CDR2 YYNGEE, per germline. This CDR3 spans 16 amino acids. Trimming cost V 5 bases and J 1 base; bases outside gene matches: 8. The CDR3 reads CASSPTGTSGSYEQYF. CDR3 coding DNA: TGTGCCAGCAGTCCCACCGGGACTAGCGGATCCTACGAGCAGTACTTC. Full variable domain (missing parts from reference TRBV9 and TRBJ2-7): DSGVTQTPKHLITATGQRVTLRCSPRSGDLSVYWYQQSLDQGLQFLIQYYNGEERAKGNILERFSAQQFPDLHSELNLSSLELGDSALYFCASSPTGTSGSYEQYFGPGTRLTVT.

This sequence joins TRBV28 and TRBJ1-2, with 9 bases fitting TRBD1. Trimming took 4 bases from V and 6 from J; bases not matched to a gene: 6. The CDR3 length is 14 residues. Germline CDR1 MDHEN, CDR2 SYDVKM. The DNA for the CDR3 is TGTGCCAGCAGTTCTTCCTGGACAGGGGATGGCTACACCTTC. It specifies CASSSSWTGDGYTF.

This rearrangement joins TRBV29-1 to TRBJ1-4; weak D call: TRBD1 (5 bases). This CDR3 has 13 residues. Germline lookup yields CDR1 SQVTM and CDR2 ANQGSEA. Trimming took 5 bases from V and 8 from J, leaving 15 bases between them. CDR3 protein: CSVLGGSGEKLFF. CDR3 in DNA: TGCAGCGTTCTGGGGGGATCGGGAGAAAAACTGTTTTTT.

The chain uses TRBV4-3 and TRBJ2-1; 8 bases match TRBD2. This CDR3 region has 18 residues. The ends lost 0 bases at V and 4 bases at J; junction bases unmatched: 11. Germline CDR1 LGHNA, CDR2 YSLEER. The CDR3 region is CASSQDSRGLVSYNEQFF. CDR3 DNA: TGCGCCAGCAGCCAAGATAGCCGGGGACTAGTATCTTACAATGAGCAGTTCTTC.

The CDR3 sequence is CASSSLAGGTEAFF. CDR3 coding DNA: TGTGCCAGCAGCTCCCTGGCGGGGGGCACTGAAGCTTTCTTT. J is TRBJ1-1 and V is TRBV7-2; perhaps TRBD1 as D (5 bases). In germline, CDR1 is SGHTA, CDR2 FQGNSA. V was clipped by 4 bases and J by 4 bases, with 13 bases between them. This CDR3 is built from 14 residues. The full variable domain, rest sourced from reference TRBV7-2 and TRBJ1-1, is GAGVSQSPSNKVTEKGKDVELRCDPISGHTALYWYRQSLGQGLEFLIYFQGNSAPDKSGLPSDRFSAERTGGSVSTLTIQRTQQEDSAVYLCASSSLAGGTEAFFGQGTRLTVV.

This clone was picked up a small number of times. This chain connects TRBV6-6 to TRBJ1-2; 7 bases are shared with TRBD1. The CDR3 has 15 residues. Germline V gives CDR1 MNHNY, CDR2 SVGAGI (reference sequence). The V gene end was trimmed by 5 bases and the J gene end by 8 bases; junction bases not matched to a gene: 14. As DNA, the CDR3 is TGTGCCAGCAGTAGGAATAGACAGGGTTCTGAGGGCTACACCTTC. It translates to CASSRNRQGSEGYTF.

This clone was seen a single time. The chain joins TRBV19 to TRBJ2-5, with TRBD2 matching over 8 bases. The V gene's germline CDR1 is LNHDA and CDR2 SQIVND (reference sequence). The V and J ends lost 3 bases and 5 bases, in that order; junction bases with no gene match: 8. There are 15 residues in the CDR3. The CDR3 reads CASSIGGDPTETQYF. Written as DNA, the CDR3 is TGTGCCAGTAGTATCGGGGGGGACCCTACGGAGACCCAGTACTTC. Full variable domain (outside the CDR3, taken from reference TRBV19 and TRBJ2-5): DGGITQSPKYLFRKEGQNVTLSCEQNLNHDAMYWYRQDPGQGLRLIYYSQIVNDFQKGDIAEGYSVSREKKESFPLTVTSAQKNPTAFYLCASSIGGDPTETQYFGPGTRLLVL.